The clone carrying this TCR beta chain was counted at least ten times. Some 28,000 T cell genomes (roughly 300 ng DNA) went into each PBMC replicate. Profiled with immunoSEQ multiplex PCR; TCRdb holds only in-frame clones, not every one. Of hundreds of thousands of clones listed, roughly four fifths are singletons. The sample belongs to a study of shared clonotypes between healthy human individuals. Looking at the study overall: In total, the donors were two women and three men aged 18 to 49.

The CDR3 is 14 residues long. The germline V gene encodes CDR1 MRHNA and CDR2 SNTAGT. V trimming: 9 bases; J trimming: 2 bases; junction bases outside the gene matches: 7. Sequenced: PBMCs. The clonotype originates from a woman aged 40 to 50 in good health. Some clones in this sample may be carry-over from other donors' samples. The chain uses TRBV6-4 and TRBJ1-5; 7 nucleotides line up with TRBD1. The CDR3 bases are TGTGCCAGGACATCCGACAGGGGCAATCAGCCCCAGCATTTT. It yields the protein CARTSDRGNQPQHF.